Listed here is a single TCR beta chain. These data come from a study of blood T cell repertoires in COVID-19. Germline lookup yields CDR1 SEHNR and CDR2 FQNEAQ (reference sequence). The CDR3 covers 12 residues. Deletions cut 5 bases from V and 5 bases from J, with 9 bases between. Produced via immunoSEQ multiplex PCR; TCRdb's table is partial and in-frame only. The table lists 150,000 or so clones, 85% to 90% of them singletons. The sequencing input was peripheral blood. This sequence originates from a man aged 55 to 69 with COVID-19, enrolled during active disease. J is TRBJ1-2 and V is TRBV7-9; maybe TRBD1 (5 bases). As DNA, the CDR3 is TGTGCCAGCAGCCCCAGACAGTATGGCTACACCTTC. Translated: CASSPRQYGYTF.